This T cell receptor (beta chain) emerged from a study of graft-versus-host responses after intestinal transplantation. For the study at large: Anti-thymocyte globulin induction preceded 2 to 4 years of tacrolimus and steroid maintenance in all recipients.

Sequencing used immunoSEQ multiplex PCR; TCRdb keeps in-frame clones, though not all of them. The sample has 50,000 to 60,000 clones, around 90% seen once. Of note for this clone: Its antigen is as yet unknown.

General study results and limits: GvH clones appeared in recipient marrow, some first in ileum or blood. After transplant, early declines in HvG clones were associated with peak levels of circulating GvH clones.

The CDR3 runs to 15 residues. Trimming left V 4 bases short and J 0 bases short, with 9 bases between. CDR1 is SGHTA and CDR2 is FQGNSA in the germline V gene. The specimen comprised unstimulated CD4+ T cells sorted from spleen or lymph node cells, sampled before transplant. The chain is built from TRBV7-2 and TRBJ2-2; D gene uncertain. The sequence derives from a human donor who was the organ donor for an intestinal transplant. The CDR3 DNA reads TGTGCCAGCAGCTGGAGAGCATCGAACACCGGGGAGCTGTTTTTT. It encodes CASSWRASNTGELFF.